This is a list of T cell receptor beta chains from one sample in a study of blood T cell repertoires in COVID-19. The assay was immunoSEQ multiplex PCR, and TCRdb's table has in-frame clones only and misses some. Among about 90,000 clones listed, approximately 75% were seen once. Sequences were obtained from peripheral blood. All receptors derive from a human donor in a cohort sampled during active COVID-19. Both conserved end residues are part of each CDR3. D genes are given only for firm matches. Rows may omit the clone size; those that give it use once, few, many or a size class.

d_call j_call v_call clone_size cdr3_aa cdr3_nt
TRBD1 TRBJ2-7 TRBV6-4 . CASTNTGDNEQYF TGTGCCAGCACGAATACAGGGGATAACGAGCAGTACTTC
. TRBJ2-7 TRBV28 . CASSLGWARPYEQYF TGTGCCAGCAGTTTAGGGTGGGCCCGCCCCTACGAGCAGTACTTC
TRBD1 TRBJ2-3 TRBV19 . CASRGIGQGTDTQYF TGTGCCAGTCGCGGAATCGGACAGGGCACAGATACGCAGTATTTT
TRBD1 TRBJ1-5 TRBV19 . CASTGLGTGDQPQHF TGTGCCAGTACGGGGCTGGGGACAGGGGATCAGCCCCAGCATTTT
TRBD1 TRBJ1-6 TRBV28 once CASRTGLSGSLHF TGTGCCAGCCGGACAGGCCTTTCTGGATCCCTCCACTTT
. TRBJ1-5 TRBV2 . CASSVQGIFAQHF TGTGCCAGCAGTGTACAGGGAATATTTGCCCAGCATTTT
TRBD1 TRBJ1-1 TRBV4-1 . CASSRTGTGFMNTEAFF TGCGCCAGCAGCCGCACGGGGACAGGCTTTATGAACACTGAAGCTTTCTTT
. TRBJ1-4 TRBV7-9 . CASSLNTATNEKLFF TGTGCCAGCAGCCTAAATACAGCAACTAATGAAAAACTGTTTTTT
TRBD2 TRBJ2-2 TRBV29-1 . CSVSGGNTGELFF TGCAGCGTGAGCGGGGGGAACACCGGGGAGCTGTTTTTT
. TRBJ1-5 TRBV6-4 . CASSDRPPVLSEDQPQHF TGTGCCAGCAGTGACCGACCCCCGGTCCTAAGCGAGGATCAGCCCCAGCATTTT
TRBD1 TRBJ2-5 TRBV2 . CASSSLRTGIGETQYF TGTGCCAGCAGCAGTCTGAGGACAGGGATAGGAGAGACCCAGTACTTC
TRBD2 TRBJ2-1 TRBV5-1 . CASSLLAGAYNEQFF TGCGCCAGCAGCTTACTAGCGGGGGCCTACAATGAGCAGTTCTTC
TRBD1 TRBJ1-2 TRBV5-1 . CATAADRGPGHYGYTF TGCGCCACCGCCGCGGACAGGGGACCTGGACACTATGGCTACACCTTC
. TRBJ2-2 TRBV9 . CASSPPQDTGELFF TGTGCCAGCAGCCCCCCTCAGGACACCGGGGAGCTGTTTTTT
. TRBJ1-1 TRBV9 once CASSWDTDTEAFF TGTGCCAGCAGCTGGGACACGGATACTGAAGCTTTCTTT
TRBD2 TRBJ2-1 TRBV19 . CASSSGGDYNEQFF TGTGCCAGTAGTAGCGGGGGGGATTACAATGAGCAGTTCTTC